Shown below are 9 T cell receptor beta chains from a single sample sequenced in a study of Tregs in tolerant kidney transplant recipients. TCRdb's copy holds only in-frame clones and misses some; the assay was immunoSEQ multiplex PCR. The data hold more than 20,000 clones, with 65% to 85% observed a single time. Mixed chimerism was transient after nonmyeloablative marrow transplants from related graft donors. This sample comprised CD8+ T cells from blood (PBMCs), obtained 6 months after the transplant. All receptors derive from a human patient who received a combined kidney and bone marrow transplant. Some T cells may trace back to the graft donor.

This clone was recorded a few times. The CDR3 nucleotides are TGTGCCAGCAGCCAAGATCGACTAGCGACGGATATTACAGATACGCAGTATTTT. Translated: CASSQDRLATDITDTQYF. The genes are TRBV4-2 and TRBJ2-3; 8 nucleotides line up with TRBD2. The CDR3 length is 18 residues. The germline V gene has CDR1 LGHNA and CDR2 YNFKEQ. V was clipped by 0 bases and J by 3 bases; unmatched bases: 11.

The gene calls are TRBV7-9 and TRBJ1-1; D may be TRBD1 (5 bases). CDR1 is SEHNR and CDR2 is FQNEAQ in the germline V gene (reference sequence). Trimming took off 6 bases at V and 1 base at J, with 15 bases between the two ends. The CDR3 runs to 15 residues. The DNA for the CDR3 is TGTGCCAGCAGGACCCCTGGGGCGCCGAACACTGAAGCTTTCTTT. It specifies CASRTPGAPNTEAFF.

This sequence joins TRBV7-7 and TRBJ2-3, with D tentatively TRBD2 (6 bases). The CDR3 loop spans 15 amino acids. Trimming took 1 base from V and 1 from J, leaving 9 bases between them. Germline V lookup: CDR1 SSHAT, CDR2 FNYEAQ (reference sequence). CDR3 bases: TGTGCCAGCAGCTTAGAACCTAGCGGCACAGATACGCAGTATTTT. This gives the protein CASSLEPSGTDTQYF.

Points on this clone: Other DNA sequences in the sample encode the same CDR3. CDR3 loop: CASSQEPGNSPLHF. The CDR3 DNA sequence: TGCGCCAGCAGCCAAGAACCAGGCAATTCACCCCTCCACTTT. V and J are TRBV4-1 and TRBJ1-6, with unresolved D. The germline V gene has CDR1 MGHRA and CDR2 YSYEKL. The V end lost 0 bases, the J end lost 7 bases, and 7 bases lay between the germline ends. CDR3 length: 14 residues.

The CDR3 here is CASQTGYDDQPQHF. The CDR3 DNA follows: TGTGCCAGTCAAACAGGGTACGATGACCAGCCCCAGCATTTT. The rearrangement joins TRBV19 to TRBJ1-5, with D possibly TRBD1 on 6 matching bases. Per germline, CDR1 LNHDA and CDR2 SQIVND (reference sequence). V dropped 8 bases and J dropped 7 bases, with 18 bases sitting between them. The length of the CDR3 is 14 residues.

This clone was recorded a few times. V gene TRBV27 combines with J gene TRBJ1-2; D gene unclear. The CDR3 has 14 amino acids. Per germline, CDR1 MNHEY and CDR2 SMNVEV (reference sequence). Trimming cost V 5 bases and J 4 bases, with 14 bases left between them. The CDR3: CASSPHPGLYGYTF. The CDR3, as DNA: TGTGCCAGCAGTCCCCACCCCGGACTCTATGGCTACACCTTC.

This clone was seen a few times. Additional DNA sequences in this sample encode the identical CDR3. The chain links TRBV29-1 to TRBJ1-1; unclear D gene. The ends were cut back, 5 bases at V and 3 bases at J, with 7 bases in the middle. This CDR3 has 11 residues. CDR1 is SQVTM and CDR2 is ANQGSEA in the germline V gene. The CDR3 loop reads CSVIVYTEAFF. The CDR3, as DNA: TGCAGCGTTATCGTGTACACTGAAGCTTTCTTT.

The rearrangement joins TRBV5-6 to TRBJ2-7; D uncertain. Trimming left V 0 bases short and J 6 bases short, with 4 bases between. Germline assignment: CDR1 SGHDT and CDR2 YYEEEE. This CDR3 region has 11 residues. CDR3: CASSLGLEQYF. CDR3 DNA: TGTGCCAGCAGCTTGGGACTCGAGCAGTACTTC. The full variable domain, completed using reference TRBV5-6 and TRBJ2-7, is DAGVTQSPTHLIKTRGQQVTLRCSPKSGHDTVSWYQQALGQGPQFIFQYYEEEERQRGNFPDRFSGHQFPNYSSELNVNALLLGDSALYLCASSLGLEQYFGPGTRLTVT.

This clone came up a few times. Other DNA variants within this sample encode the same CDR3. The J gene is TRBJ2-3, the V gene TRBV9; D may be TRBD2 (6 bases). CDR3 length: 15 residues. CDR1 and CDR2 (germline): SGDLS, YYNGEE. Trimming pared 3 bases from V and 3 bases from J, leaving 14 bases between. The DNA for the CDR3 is TGTGCCAGCAGCGCACTAGCATCTTCGACAGATACGCAGTATTTT. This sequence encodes CASSALASSTDTQYF.